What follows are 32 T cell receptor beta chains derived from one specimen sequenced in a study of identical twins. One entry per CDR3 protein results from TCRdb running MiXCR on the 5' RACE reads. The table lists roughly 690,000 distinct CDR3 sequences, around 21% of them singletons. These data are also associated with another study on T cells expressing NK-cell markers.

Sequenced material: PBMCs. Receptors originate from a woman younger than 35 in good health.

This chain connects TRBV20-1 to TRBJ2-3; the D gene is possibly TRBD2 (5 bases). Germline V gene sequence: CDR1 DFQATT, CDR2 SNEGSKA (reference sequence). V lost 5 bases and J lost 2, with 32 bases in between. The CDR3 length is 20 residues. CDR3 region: CSALLIASSNFGENTDTQYF. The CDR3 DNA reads TGCAGTGCTCTCCTCATAGCGTCTTCTAATTTTGGGGAAAACACAGATACGCAGTATTTT.

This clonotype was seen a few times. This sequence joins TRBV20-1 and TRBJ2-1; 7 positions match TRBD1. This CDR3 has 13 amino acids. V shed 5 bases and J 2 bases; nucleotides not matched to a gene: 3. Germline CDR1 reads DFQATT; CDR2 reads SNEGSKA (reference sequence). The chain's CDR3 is CSADREPYNEQFF. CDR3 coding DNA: TGCAGTGCTGACAGGGAGCCCTACAATGAGCAGTTCTTC.

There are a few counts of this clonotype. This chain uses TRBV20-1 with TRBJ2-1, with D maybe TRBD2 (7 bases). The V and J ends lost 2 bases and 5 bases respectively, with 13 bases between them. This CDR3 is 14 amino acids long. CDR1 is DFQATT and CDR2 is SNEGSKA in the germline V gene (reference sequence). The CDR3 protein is CSARLGGPDNEQFF. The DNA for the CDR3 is TGCAGTGCTAGACTGGGGGGGCCCGACAATGAGCAGTTCTTC.

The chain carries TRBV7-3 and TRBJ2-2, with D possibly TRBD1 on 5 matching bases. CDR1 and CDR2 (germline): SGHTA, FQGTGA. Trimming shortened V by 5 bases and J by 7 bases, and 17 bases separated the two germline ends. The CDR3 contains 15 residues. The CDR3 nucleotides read TGTGCCAGCAGCAATGGGGCTCAGGGATACGGGGAGCTGTTTTTT. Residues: CASSNGAQGYGELFF.

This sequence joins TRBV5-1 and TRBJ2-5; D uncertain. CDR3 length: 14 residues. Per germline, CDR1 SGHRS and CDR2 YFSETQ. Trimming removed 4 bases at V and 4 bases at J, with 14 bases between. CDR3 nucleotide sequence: TGCGCCAGCAGCGATGGTGCAGGCGGAGAGACCCAGTACTTC. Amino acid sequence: CASSDGAGGETQYF. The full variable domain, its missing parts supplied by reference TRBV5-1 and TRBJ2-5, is KAGVTQTPRYLIKTRGQQVTLSCSPISGHRSVSWYQQTPGQGLQFLFEYFSETQRNKGNFPGRFSGRQFSNSRSEMNVSTLELGDSALYLCASSDGAGGETQYFGPGTRLLVL.

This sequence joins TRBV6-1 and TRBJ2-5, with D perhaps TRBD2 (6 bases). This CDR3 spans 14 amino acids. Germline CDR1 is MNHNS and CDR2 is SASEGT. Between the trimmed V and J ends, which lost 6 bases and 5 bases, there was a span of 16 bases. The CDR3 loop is CASRERAGLETQYF. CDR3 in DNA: TGTGCCAGCAGAGAACGAGCGGGTTTGGAGACCCAGTACTTC.

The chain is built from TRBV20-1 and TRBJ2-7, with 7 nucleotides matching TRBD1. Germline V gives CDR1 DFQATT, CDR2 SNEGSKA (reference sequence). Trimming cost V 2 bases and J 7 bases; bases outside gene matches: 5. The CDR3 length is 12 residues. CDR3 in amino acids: CSARHRGEEQYF. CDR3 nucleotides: TGCAGTGCTAGACACAGGGGAGAAGAGCAGTACTTC.

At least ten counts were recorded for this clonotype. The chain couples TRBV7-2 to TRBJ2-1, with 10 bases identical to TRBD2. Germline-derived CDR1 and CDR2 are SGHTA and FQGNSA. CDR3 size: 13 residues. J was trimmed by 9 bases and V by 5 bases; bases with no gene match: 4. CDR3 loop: CASSASGRGEQFF. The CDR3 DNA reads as TGTGCCAGCAGCGCTAGCGGGAGAGGTGAGCAGTTCTTC.

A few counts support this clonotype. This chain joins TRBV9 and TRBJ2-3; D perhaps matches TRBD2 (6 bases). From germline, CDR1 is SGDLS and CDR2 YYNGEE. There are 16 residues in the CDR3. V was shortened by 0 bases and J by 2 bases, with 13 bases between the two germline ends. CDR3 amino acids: CASSVGGDPNTDTQYF. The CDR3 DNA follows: TGTGCCAGCAGCGTAGGCGGGGACCCAAACACAGATACGCAGTATTTT.

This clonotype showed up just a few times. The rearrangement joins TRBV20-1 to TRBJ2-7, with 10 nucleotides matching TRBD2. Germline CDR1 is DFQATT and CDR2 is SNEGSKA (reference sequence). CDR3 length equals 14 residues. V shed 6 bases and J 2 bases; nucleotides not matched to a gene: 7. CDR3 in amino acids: CSATHSGGTYEQYF. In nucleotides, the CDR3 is TGCAGTGCCACCCATAGCGGGGGGACCTACGAGCAGTACTTC.

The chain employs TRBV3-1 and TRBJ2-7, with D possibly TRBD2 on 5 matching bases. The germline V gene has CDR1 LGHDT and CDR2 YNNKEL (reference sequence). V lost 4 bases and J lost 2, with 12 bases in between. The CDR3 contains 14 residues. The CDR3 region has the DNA TGTGCCAGCAGCCTCGAGGGTTCTACCTACGAGCAGTACTTC. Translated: CASSLEGSTYEQYF.

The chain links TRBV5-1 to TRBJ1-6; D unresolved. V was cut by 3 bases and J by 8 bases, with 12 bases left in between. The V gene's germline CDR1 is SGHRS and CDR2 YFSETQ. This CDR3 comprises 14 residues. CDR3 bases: TGCGCCAGCAGCTCGGGCCAGTCTTATTCACCCCTCCACTTT. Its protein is CASSSGQSYSPLHF.

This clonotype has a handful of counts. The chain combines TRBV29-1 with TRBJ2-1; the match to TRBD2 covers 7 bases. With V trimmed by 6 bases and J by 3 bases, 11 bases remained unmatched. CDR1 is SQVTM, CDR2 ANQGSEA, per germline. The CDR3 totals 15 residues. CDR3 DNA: TGCAGCGTGGGGGGGTACTCTACCCTCTACAATGAGCAGTTCTTC. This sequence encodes CSVGGYSTLYNEQFF.

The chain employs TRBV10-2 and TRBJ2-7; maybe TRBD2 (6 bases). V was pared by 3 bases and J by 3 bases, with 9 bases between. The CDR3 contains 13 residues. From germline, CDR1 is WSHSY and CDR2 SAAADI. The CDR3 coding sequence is TGCGCCAGCAGTGAAGGGGAGGTCTACGAGCAGTACTTC. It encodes CASSEGEVYEQYF.

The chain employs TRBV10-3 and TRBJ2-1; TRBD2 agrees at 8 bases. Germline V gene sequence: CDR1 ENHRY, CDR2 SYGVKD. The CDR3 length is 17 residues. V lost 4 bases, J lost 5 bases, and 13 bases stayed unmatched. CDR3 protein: CAISALLAGEGHNEQFF. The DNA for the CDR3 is TGTGCCATCAGTGCGTTGCTAGCGGGCGAGGGCCACAATGAGCAGTTCTTC.

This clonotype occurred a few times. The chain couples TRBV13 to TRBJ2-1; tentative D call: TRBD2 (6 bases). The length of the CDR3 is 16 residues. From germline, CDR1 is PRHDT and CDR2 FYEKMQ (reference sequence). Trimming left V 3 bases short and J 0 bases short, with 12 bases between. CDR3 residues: CASSFLAISSYNEQFF. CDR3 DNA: TGTGCCAGCAGCTTCCTAGCGATTAGCTCCTACAATGAGCAGTTCTTC.

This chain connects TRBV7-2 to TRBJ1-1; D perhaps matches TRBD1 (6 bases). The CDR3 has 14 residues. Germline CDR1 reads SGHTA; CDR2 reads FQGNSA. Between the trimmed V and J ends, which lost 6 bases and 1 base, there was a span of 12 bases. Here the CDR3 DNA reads TGTGCCAGCAGTCAGGACAGCTCGAACACTGAAGCTTTCTTT. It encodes CASSQDSSNTEAFF. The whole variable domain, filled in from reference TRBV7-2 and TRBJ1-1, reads GAGVSQSPSNKVTEKGKDVELRCDPISGHTALYWYRQSLGQGLEFLIYFQGNSAPDKSGLPSDRFSAERTGGSVSTLTIQRTQQEDSAVYLCASSQDSSNTEAFFGQGTRLTVV.

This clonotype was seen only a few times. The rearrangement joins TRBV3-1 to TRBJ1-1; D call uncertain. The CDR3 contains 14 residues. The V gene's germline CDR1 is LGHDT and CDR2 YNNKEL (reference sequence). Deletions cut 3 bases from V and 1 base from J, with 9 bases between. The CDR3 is CASSHRTANTEAFF. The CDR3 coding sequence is TGTGCCAGCAGCCACCGGACGGCGAACACTGAAGCTTTCTTT.

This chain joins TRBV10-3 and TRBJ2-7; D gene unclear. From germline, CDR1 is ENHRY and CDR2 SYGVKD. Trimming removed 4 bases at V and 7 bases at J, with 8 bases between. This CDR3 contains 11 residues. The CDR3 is CAISVPGEQYF. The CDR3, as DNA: TGTGCCATCAGTGTCCCTGGGGAGCAGTACTTC.

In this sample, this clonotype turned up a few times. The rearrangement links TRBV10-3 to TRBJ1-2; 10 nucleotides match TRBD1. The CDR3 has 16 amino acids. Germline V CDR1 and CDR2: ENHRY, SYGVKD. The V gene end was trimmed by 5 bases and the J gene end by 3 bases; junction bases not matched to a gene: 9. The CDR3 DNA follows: TGTGCCATCAGTAATTCGGGACAGGGGATTCACTATGGCTACACCTTC. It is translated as CAISNSGQGIHYGYTF.

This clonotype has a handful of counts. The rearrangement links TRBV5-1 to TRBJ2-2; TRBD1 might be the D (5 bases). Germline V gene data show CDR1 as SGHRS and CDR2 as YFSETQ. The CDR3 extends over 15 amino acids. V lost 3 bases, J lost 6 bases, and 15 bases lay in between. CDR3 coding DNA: TGCGCCAGCAGCTCCGGACACGCTGTCTCCGGGGAGCTGTTTTTT. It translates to CASSSGHAVSGELFF.

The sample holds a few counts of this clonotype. For the CDR3, the DNA is TGCAGTGCAAAGGACAGGGATGGCTACACCTTC. Its protein product is CSAKDRDGYTF. The V and J genes are TRBV20-1 and TRBJ1-2; TRBD1 agrees at 8 bases. The CDR3 sequence is 11 residues long. Looked up from germline, CDR1 is DFQATT and CDR2 is SNEGSKA (reference sequence). Trimming took 6 bases from V and 6 from J; bases not matched to a gene: 3.

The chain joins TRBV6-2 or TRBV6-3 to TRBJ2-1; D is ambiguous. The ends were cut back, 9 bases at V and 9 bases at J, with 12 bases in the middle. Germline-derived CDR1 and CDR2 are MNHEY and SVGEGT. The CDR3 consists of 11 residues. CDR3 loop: CASALVGEQFF. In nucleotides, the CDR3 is TGTGCCAGTGCCTTGGTGGGTGAGCAGTTCTTC.

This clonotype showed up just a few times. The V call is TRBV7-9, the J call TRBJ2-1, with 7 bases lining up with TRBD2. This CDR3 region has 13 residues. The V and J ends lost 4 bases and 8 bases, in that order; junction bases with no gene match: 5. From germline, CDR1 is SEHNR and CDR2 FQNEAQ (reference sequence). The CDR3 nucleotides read TGTGCCAGCAGCTCCCGACTAGCTCATGAGCAGTTCTTC. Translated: CASSSRLAHEQFF.

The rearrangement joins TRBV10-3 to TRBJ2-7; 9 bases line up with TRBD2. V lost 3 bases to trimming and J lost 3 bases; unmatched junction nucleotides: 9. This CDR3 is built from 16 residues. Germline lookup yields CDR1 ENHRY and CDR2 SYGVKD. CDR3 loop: CAISDVRREGFYEQYF. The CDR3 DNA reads TGTGCCATCAGTGATGTCCGGCGGGAGGGGTTCTACGAGCAGTACTTC.

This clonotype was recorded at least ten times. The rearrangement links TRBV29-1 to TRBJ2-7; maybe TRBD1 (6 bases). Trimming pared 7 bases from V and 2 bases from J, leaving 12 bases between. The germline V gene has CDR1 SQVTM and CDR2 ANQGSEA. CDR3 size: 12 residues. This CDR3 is CSAEDRAYEQYF. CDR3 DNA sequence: TGCAGCGCTGAGGACAGAGCCTACGAGCAGTACTTC.

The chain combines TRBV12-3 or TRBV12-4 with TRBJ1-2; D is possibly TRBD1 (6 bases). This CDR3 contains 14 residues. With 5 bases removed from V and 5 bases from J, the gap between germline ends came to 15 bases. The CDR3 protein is CASSDQGSFYGYTF. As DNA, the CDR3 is TGTGCCAGCAGTGACCAGGGGTCCTTTTATGGCTACACCTTC.

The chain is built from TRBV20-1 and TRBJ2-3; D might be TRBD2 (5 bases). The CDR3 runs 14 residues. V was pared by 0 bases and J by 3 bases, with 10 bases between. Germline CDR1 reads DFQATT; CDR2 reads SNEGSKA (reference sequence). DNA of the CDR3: TGCAGTGCTAGAGATCCCCTAGCAACAGATACGCAGTATTTT. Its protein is CSARDPLATDTQYF.

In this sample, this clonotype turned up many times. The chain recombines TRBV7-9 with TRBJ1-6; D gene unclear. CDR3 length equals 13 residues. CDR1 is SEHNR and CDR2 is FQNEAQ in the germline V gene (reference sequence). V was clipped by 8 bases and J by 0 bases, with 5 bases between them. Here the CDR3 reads CASRTSYNSPLHF. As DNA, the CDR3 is TGTGCCAGCCGTACCTCCTATAATTCACCCCTCCACTTT. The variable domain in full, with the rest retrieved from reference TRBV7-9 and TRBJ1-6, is DTGVSQNPRHKITKRGQNVTFRCDPISEHNRLYWYRQTLGQGPEFLTYFQNEAQLEKSRLLSDRFSAERPKGSFSTLEIQRTEQGDSAMYLCASRTSYNSPLHFGNGTRLTVT.

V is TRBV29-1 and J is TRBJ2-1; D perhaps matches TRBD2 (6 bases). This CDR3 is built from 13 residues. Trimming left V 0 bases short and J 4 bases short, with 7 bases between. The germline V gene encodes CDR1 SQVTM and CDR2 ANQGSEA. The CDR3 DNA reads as TGCAGCGTTGAAGACGGGACTTACAATGAGCAGTTCTTC. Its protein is CSVEDGTYNEQFF.

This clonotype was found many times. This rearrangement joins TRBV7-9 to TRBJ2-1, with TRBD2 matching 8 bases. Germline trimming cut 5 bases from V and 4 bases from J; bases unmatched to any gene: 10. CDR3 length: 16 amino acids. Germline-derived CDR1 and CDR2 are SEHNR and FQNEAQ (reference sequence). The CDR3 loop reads CASSEWGTSGYNEQFF. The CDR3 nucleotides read TGTGCCAGCAGCGAATGGGGAACTAGCGGTTACAATGAGCAGTTCTTC.

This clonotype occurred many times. The DNA for the CDR3 is TGTGCCAGCAGTGAAAATTGGCGGAACACTGAAGCTTTCTTT. Protein sequence: CASSENWRNTEAFF. The gene calls are TRBV6-1 and TRBJ1-1, with D uncertain. Trimming stripped 2 bases from V and 1 base from J, with 8 bases between. This CDR3 spans 14 amino acids. Per the germline V gene, CDR1 is MNHNS and CDR2 is SASEGT.